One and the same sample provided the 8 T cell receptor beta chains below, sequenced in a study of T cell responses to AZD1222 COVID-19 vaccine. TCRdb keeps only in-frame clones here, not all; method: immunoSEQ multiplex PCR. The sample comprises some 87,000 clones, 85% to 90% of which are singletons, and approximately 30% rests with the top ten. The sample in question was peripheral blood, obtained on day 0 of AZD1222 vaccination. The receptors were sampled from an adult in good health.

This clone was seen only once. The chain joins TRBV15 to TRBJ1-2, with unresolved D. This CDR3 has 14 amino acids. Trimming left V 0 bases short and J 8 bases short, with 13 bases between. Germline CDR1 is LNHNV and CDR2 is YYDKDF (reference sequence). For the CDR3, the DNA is TGTGCCACCAGCAGAGATCGGGCCGATTACGGCTACACCTTC. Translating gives CATSRDRADYGYTF.

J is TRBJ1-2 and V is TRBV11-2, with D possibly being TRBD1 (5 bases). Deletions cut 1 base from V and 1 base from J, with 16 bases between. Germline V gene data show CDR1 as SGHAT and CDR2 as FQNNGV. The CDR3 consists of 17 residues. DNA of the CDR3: TGTGCCAGCAGCTTAGCCCCCGGGGGGGGGAGTAACTATGGCTACACCTTC. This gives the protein CASSLAPGGGSNYGYTF.

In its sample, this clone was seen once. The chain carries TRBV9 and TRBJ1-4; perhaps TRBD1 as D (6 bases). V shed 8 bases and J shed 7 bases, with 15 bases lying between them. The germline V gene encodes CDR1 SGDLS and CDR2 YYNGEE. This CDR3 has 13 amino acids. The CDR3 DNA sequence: TGTGCCAGTGGGGGGGCAGGCAGTGAAAAACTGTTTTTT. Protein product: CASGGAGSEKLFF.

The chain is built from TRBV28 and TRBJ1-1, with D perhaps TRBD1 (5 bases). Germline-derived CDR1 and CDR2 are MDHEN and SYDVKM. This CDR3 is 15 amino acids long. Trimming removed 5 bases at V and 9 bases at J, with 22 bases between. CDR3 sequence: CASSPLGPIGKKAFF. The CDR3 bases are TGTGCCAGCAGTCCGTTGGGACCGATAGGGAAAAAAGCTTTCTTT.

CDR3: CASSITGTGRTQYF. DNA of the CDR3: TGTGCCAGCAGCATAACCGGGACAGGGAGGACCCAGTACTTC. The chain carries TRBV7-2 and TRBJ2-5, with 9 positions matching TRBD1. V shed 5 bases and J 7 bases; nucleotides not matched to a gene: 8. The CDR3 totals 14 residues. Germline CDR1 SGHTA, CDR2 FQGNSA.

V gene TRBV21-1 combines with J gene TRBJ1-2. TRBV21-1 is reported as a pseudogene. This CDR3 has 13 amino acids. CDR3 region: CASNPEGYYGYTF. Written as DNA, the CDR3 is TGTGCCAGCAACCCGGAGGGCTACTATGGCTACACCTTC.

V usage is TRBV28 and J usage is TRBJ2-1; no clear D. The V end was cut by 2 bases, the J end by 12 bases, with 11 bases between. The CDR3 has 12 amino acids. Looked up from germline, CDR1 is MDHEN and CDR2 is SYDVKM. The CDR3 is CASSLGSPGQFF. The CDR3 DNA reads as TGTGCCAGCAGTTTAGGATCTCCGGGGCAGTTCTTC.

The CDR3, as DNA: TGTGCCAGCAGCTTGGGGGTTAGCGGGAGTGGTGAGCAGTTCTTC. Encoded protein: CASSLGVSGSGEQFF. J is TRBJ2-1 and V is TRBV5-4, with 9 bases that match TRBD2. Unmatched junction bases numbered 7, after V lost 0 bases and J lost 9 bases. This CDR3 contains 15 residues. Germline V CDR1 and CDR2: SGHNT, YYREEE (reference sequence).